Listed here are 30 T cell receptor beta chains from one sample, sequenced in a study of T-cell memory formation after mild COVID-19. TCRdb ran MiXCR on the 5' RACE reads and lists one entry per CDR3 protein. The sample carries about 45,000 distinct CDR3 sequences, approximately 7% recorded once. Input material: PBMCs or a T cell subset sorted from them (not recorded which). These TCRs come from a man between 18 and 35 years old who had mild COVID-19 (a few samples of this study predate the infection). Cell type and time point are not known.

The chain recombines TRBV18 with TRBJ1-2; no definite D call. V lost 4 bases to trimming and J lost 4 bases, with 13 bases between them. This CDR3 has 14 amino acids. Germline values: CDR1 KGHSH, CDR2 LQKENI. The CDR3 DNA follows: TGTGCCAGCTCACACCGAGAGGAAGGCTATGGCTACACCTTC. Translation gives CASSHREEGYGYTF.

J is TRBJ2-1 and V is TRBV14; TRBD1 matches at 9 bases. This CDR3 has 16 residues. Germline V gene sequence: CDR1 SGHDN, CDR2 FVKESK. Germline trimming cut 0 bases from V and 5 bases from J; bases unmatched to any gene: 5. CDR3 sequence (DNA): TGTGCCAGCAGCCAAGATTTGGGGACAGGGAACAATGAGCAGTTCTTC. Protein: CASSQDLGTGNNEQFF. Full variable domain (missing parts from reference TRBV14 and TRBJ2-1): EAGVTQFPSHSVIEKGQTVTLRCDPISGHDNLYWYRRVMGKEIKFLLHFVKESKQDESGMPNNRFLAERTGGTYSTLKVQPAELEDSGVYFCASSQDLGTGNNEQFFGPGTRLTVL.

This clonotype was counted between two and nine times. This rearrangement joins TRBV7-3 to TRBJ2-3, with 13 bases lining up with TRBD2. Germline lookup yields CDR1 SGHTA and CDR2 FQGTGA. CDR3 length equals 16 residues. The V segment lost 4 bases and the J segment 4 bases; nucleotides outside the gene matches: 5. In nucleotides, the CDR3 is TGTGCCAGCAGCTCCACTAGCGGGGGGGCCGCAGATACGCAGTATTTT. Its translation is CASSSTSGGAADTQYF.

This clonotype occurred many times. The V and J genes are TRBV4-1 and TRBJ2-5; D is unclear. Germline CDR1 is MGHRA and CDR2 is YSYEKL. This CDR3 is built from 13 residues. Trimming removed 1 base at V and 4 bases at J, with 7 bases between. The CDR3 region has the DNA TGCGCCAGCAGCCAAGGCGGTCGAGAGACCCAGTACTTC. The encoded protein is CASSQGGRETQYF.

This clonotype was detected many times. The CDR3 sequence: CASSYALAGREQFF. DNA for the CDR3: TGTGCCAGCAGTTACGCCCTAGCGGGGAGGGAGCAGTTCTTC. The J gene is TRBJ2-1, the V gene TRBV6-5; 9 bases are a match to TRBD2. CDR3 length: 14 residues. Germline values: CDR1 MNHEY, CDR2 SVGAGI. V gave up 2 bases and J gave up 10 bases; unmatched junction bases: 6.

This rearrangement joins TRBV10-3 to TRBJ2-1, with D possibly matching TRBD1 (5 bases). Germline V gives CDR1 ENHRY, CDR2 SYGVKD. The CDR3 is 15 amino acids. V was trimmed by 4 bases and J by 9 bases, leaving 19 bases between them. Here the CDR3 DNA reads TGTGCCATCAGTGGCACACAGGTGTCATCTGGTGAGCAGTTCTTC. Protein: CAISGTQVSSGEQFF.

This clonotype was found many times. The DNA for the CDR3 is TGCGCCAGCAGCTCGGGACAGGGGTTCACCGGGGAGCTGTTTTTT. Its translation: CASSSGQGFTGELFF. The chain joins TRBV4-3 to TRBJ2-2, with TRBD1 identical over 10 bases. Germline V CDR1 and CDR2: LGHNA, YSLEER. The CDR3 sequence is 15 residues long. V lost 5 bases, J lost 4 bases, and 4 bases stayed unmatched.

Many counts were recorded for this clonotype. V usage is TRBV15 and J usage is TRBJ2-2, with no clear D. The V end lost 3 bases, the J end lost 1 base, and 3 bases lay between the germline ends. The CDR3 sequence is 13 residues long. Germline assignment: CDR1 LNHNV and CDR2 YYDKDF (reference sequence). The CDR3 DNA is TGTGCCACCAGCAGTCAGAACACCGGGGAGCTGTTTTTT. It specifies CATSSQNTGELFF.

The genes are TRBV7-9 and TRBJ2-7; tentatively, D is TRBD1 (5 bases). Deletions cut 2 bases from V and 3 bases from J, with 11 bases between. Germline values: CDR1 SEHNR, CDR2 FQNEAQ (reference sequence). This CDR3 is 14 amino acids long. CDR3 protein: CASSLFTDSYEQYF. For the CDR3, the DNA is TGTGCCAGCAGCTTATTCACAGACAGCTACGAGCAGTACTTC. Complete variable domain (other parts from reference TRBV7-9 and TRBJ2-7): DTGVSQNPRHKITKRGQNVTFRCDPISEHNRLYWYRQTLGQGPEFLTYFQNEAQLEKSRLLSDRFSAERPKGSFSTLEIQRTEQGDSAMYLCASSLFTDSYEQYFGPGTRLTVT.

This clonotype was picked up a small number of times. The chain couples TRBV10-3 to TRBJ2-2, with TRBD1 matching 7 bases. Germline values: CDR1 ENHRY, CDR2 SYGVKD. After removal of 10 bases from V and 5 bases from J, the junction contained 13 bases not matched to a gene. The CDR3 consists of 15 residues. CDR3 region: CASRDSLGETGELFF. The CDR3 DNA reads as TGTGCCAGCAGGGACAGCCTTGGTGAGACCGGGGAGCTGTTTTTT.

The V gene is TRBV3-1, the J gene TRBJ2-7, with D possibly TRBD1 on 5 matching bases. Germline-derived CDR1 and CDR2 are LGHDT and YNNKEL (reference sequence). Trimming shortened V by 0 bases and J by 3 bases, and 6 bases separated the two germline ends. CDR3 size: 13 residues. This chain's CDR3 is CASSQEGVYEQYV. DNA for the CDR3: TGTGCCAGCAGCCAAGAAGGGGTCTACGAGCAGTACGTC.

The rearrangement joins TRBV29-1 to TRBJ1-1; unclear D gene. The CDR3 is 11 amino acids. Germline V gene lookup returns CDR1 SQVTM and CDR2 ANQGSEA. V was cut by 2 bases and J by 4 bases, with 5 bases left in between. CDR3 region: CSVERPTEAFF. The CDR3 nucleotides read TGCAGCGTTGAACGGCCCACTGAAGCTTTCTTT.

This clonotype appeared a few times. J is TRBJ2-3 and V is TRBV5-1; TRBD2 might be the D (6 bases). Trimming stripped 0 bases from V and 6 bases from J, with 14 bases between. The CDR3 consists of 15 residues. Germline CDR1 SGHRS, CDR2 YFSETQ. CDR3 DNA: TGCGCCAGCAGCTTGGATTCGGGGGTAGGGGATACGCAGTATTTT. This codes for CASSLDSGVGDTQYF. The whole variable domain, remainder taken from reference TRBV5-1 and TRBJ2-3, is KAGVTQTPRYLIKTRGQQVTLSCSPISGHRSVSWYQQTPGQGLQFLFEYFSETQRNKGNFPGRFSGRQFSNSRSEMNVSTLELGDSALYLCASSLDSGVGDTQYFGPGTRLTVL.

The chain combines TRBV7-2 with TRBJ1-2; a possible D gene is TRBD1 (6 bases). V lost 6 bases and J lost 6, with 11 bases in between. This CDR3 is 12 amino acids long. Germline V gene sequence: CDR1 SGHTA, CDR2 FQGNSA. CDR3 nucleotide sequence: TGTGCCAGCAGTCTGCAGGGGCATGGCTACACCTTC. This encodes CASSLQGHGYTF.

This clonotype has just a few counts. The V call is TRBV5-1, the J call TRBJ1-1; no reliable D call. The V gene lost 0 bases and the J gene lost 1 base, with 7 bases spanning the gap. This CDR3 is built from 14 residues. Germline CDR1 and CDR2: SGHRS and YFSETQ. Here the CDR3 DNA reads TGCGCCAGCAGCTTGGGACGGGCGAACACTGAAGCTTTCTTT. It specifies CASSLGRANTEAFF.

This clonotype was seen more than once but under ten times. CDR3 sequence (DNA): TGCAGCGTGGGGACAGGGGTGAACACTGAAGCTTTCTTT. Residues: CSVGTGVNTEAFF. J is TRBJ1-1 and V is TRBV29-1, with 10 bases matching TRBD1. The CDR3 extends over 13 amino acids. Germline lookup yields CDR1 SQVTM and CDR2 ANQGSEA. V dropped 6 bases and J dropped 0; count of bases not matched to a gene: 1.

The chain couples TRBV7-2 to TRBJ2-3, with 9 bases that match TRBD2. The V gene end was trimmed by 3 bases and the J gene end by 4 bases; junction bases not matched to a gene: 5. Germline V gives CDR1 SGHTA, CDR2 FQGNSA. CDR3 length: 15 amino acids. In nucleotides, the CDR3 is TGTGCCAGCAGCTTTCGCGGGGGGGGCTCAGATACGCAGTATTTT. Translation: CASSFRGGGSDTQYF.

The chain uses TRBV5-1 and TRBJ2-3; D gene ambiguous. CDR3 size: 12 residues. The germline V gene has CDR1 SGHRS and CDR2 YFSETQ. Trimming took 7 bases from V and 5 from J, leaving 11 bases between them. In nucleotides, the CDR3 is TGCGCCAGCGGGGTATCGGGAGATACGCAGTATTTT. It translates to CASGVSGDTQYF.

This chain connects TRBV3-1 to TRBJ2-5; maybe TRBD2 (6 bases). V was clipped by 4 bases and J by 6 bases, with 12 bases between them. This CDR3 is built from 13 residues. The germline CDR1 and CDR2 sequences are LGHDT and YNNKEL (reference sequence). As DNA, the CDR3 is TGTGCCAGCAGCCTTGCGGGGCGGAAGACCCAGTACTTC. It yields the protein CASSLAGRKTQYF.

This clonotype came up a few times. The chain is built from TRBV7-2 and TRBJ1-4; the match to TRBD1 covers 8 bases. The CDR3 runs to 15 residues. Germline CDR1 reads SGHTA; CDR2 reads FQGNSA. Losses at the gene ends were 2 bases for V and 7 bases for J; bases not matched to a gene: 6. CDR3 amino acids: CASSLRQGASEKLFF. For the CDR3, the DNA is TGTGCCAGCAGCTTACGGCAGGGGGCATCTGAAAAACTGTTTTTT.

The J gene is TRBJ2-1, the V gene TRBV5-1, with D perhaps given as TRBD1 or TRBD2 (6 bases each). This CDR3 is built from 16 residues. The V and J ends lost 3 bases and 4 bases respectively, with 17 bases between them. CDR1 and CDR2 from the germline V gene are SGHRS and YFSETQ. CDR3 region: CASSSPPGGRYNEQFF. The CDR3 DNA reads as TGCGCCAGCAGCTCCCCCCCCGGGGGCCGGTACAATGAGCAGTTCTTC.

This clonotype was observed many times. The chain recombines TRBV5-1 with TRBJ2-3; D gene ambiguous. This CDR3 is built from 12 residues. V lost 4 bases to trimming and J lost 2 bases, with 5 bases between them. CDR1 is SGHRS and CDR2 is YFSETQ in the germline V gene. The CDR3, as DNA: TGCGCCAGCAGCGTGAACACAGATACGCAGTATTTT. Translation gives CASSVNTDTQYF.

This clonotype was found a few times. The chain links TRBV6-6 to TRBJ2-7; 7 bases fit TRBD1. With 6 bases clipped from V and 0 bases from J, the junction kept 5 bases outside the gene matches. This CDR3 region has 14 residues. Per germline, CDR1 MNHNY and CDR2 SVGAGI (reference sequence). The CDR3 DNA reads TGTGCCAGCAGACTCGGACAGGACTCCTACGAGCAGTACGTC. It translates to CASRLGQDSYEQYV.

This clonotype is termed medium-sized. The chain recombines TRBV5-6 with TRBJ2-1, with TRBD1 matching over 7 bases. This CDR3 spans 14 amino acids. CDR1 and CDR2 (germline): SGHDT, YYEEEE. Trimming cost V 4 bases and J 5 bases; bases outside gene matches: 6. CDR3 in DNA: TGTGCCAGCAGCCCGCCGGGACAGCACAATGAGCAGTTCTTC. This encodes CASSPPGQHNEQFF.

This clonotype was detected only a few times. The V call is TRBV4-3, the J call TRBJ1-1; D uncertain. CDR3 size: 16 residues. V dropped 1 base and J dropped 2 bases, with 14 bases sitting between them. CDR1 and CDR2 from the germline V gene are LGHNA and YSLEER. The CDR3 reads CASSQATGYPNTEAFF. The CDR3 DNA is TGCGCCAGCAGCCAAGCGACTGGATACCCTAACACTGAAGCTTTCTTT.

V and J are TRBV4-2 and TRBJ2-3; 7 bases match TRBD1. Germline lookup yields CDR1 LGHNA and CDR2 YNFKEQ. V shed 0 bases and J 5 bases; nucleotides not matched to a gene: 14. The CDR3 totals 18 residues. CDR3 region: CASSQDETGPTWGDTQYF. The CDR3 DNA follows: TGTGCCAGCAGCCAAGATGAGACAGGGCCTACCTGGGGAGATACGCAGTATTTT.

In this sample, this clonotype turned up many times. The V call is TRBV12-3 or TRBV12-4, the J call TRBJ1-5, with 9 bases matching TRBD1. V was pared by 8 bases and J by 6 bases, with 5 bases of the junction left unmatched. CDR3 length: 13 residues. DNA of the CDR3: TGTGCCAGCCGGGACAGGGTAGTTCAGCCCCAGCATTTT. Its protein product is CASRDRVVQPQHF.

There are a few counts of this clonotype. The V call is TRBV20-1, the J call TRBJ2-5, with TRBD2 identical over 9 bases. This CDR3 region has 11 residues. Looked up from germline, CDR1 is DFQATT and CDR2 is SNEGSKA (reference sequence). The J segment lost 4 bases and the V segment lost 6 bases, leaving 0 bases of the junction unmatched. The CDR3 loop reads CSARGGETQYF. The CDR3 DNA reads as TGCAGTGCGCGGGGGGGAGAGACCCAGTACTTC.

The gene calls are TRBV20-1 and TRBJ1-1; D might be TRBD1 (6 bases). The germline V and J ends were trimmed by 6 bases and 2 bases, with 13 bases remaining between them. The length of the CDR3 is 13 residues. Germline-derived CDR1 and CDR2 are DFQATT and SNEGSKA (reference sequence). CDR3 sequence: CSAEGGLNTEAFF. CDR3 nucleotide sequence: TGCAGTGCGGAGGGGGGGCTAAACACTGAAGCTTTCTTT.

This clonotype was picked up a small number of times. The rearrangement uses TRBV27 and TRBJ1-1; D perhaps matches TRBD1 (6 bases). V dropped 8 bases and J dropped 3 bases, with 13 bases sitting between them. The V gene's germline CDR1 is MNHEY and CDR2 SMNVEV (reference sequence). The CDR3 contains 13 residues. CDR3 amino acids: CASHHNRDTEAFF. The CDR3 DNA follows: TGTGCCAGCCACCATAACAGGGACACTGAAGCTTTCTTT.